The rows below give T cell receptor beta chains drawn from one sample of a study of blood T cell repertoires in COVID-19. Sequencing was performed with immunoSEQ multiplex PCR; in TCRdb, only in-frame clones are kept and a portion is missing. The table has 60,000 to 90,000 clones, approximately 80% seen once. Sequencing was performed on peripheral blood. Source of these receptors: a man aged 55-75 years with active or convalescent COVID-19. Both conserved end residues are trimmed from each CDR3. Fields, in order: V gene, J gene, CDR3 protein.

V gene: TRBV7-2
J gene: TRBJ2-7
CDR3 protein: ASSLGQEPYEQY

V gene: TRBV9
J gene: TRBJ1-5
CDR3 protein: ASSVGGQHNQPQH

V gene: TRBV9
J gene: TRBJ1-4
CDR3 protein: ASSADTGGAEKLF

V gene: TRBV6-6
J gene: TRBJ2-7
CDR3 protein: ASAEAGAISYEQY

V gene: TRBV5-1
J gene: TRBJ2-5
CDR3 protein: ASSSQGSQETQY

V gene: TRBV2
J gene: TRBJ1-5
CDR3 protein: ASSPRTGRVQPQH

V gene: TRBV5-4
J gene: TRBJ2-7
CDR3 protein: ASSIQGAPYEQY

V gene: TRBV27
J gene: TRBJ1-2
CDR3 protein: ASMRNLGGYGYT

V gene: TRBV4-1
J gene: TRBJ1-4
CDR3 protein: ASSQPGTHRATNEKLF

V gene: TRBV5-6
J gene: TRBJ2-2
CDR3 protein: ASSLAGKKTGELF

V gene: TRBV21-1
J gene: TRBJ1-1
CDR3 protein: ASRTQTFAYEAF

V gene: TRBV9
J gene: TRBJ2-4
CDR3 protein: ASSVDGGGLAKNIQY

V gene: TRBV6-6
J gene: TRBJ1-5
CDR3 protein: ASSYSTGGAPQPQH

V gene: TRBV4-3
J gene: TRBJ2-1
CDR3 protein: ASSQVKLAGSYNEQF

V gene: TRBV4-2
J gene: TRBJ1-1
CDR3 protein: ASSRGQGNTEAF

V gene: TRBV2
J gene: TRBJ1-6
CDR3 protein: ASRARVSNSPLH

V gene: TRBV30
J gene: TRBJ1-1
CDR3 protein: ACTRMNTEAF

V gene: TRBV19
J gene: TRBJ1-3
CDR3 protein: ASTPGGNTIY